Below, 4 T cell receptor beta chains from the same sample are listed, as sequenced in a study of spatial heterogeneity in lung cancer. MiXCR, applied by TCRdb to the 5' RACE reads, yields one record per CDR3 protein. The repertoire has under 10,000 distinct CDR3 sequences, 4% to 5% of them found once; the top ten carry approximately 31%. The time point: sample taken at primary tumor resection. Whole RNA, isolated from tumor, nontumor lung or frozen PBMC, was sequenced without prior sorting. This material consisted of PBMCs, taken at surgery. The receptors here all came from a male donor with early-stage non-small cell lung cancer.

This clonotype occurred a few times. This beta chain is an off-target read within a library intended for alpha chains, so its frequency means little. Here the CDR3 DNA reads TGTGCCAGCAGCTTGGGAATTCAAAATGAGCAGTTCTTC. Translated, it gives CASSLGIQNEQFF. The chain links TRBV11-2 to TRBJ2-1; D remains ambiguous. Per the germline V gene, CDR1 is SGHAT and CDR2 is FQNNGV. The CDR3 totals 13 residues. Trimming stripped 3 bases from V and 7 bases from J, with 10 bases between. Looking up the rest from reference TRBV11-2 and TRBJ2-1 gives the full variable domain: EAGVAQSPRYKIIEKRQSVAFWCNPISGHATLYWYQQILGQGPKLLIQFQNNGVVDDSQLPKDRFSAERLKGVDSTLKIQPAKLEDSAVYLCASSLGIQNEQFFGPGTRLTVL.

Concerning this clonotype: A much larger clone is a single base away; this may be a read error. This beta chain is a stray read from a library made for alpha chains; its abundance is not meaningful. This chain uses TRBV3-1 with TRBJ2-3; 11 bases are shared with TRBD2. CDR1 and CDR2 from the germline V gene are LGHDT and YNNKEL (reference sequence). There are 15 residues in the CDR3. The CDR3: CASSAGLADMNTQNF. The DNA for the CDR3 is TGTGCCAGCAGCGCGGGACTAGCGGACATGAATACGCAGAATTTT.

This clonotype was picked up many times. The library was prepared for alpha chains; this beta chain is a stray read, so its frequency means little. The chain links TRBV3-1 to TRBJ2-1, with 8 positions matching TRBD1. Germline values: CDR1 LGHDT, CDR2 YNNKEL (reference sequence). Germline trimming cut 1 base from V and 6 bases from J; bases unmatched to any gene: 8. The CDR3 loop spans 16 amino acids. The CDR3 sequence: CASSQGWTGFPNEQFF. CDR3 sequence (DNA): TGTGCCAGCAGCCAAGGGTGGACAGGGTTTCCCAATGAGCAGTTCTTC.

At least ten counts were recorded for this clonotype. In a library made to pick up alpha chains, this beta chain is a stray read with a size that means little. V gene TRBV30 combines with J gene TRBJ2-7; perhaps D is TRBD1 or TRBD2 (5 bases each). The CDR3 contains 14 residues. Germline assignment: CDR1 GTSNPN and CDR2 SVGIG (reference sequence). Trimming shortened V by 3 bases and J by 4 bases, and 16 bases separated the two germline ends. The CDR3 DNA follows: TGTGCCTGGAGGGGGAGAGGGGCGGCGTACGAGCAGTACTTC. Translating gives CAWRGRGAAYEQYF. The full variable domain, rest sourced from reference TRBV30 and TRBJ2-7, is SQTIHQWPATLVQPVGSPLSLECTVEGTSNPNLYWYRQAAGRGLQLLFYSVGIGQISSEVPQNLSASRPQDRQFILSSKKLLLSDSGFYLCAWRGRGAAYEQYFGPGTRLTVT.